A selection of T cell receptor beta chains follows, all from one sample in a study of Graves' ophthalmopathy and Graves' hyperthyroidism. TCRdb itself ran the multiplex PCR reads through MiXCR, one entry per CDR3 protein. The sample holds about 550,000 distinct CDR3 sequences, approximately 37% seen once. Sequenced material: peripheral blood or thyroid tissue (not recorded which). The receptors come from an adult man with Graves' hyperthyroidism. Each CDR3 is given with its conserved first and last residue. D genes are given only for firm matches. Clone size, where shown, is once, few, many, or a class for clones that have expanded.

cdr3_aa | cdr3_nt | v_call | clone_size | j_call | d_call
CATSDLPGLAGGQNNEQYF | TGTGCCACCAGTGATCTACCCGGACTAGCGGGGGGACAAAACAATGAGCAGTACTTC | TRBV24-1 | NA | TRBJ2-7 | TRBD2
CASAPQGTSTGELFF | TGTGCCAGCGCGCCCCAGGGGACCTCCACCGGGGAGCTGTTTTTT | TRBV7-2 | few | TRBJ2-2 | NA
CASSPQGTDNQPQHF | TGCGCCAGCAGCCCACAGGGGACCGACAATCAGCCCCAGCATTTT | TRBV5-1 | NA | TRBJ1-5 | TRBD1
CASSESKQLAGWRDTQYF | TGCGCCAGCAGTGAGTCAAAACAACTAGCGGGATGGCGAGATACGCAGTATTTT | TRBV10-2 | NA | TRBJ2-3 | TRBD2
CSAGDRGRESGYTF | TGCAGTGCTGGAGACAGGGGGCGAGAATCCGGCTACACCTTC | TRBV20-1 | NA | TRBJ1-2 | TRBD1
CATSAGRDRVGGETQYF | TGTGCCACCAGTGCGGGCCGGGACAGGGTAGGAGGGGAGACCCAGTACTTC | TRBV24-1 | NA | TRBJ2-5 | TRBD1
CSAGGTSGRESYEQYF | TGCAGTGCTGGGGGGACTAGCGGGAGGGAATCCTACGAGCAGTACTTC | TRBV20-1 | NA | TRBJ2-7 | TRBD2
CASSQFLRDGYTF | TGTGCCAGCAGCCAATTTCTCAGGGATGGCTACACCTTC | TRBV16 | few | TRBJ1-2 | NA
CASSVDGRVYGYTF | TGTGCCAGCAGCGTAGATGGGAGAGTCTATGGCTACACCTTC | TRBV9 | NA | TRBJ1-2 | NA
CASRFSAGPLYEQYF | TGTGCCAGTAGGTTTTCGGCGGGGCCATTGTACGAGCAGTACTTC | TRBV19 | NA | TRBJ2-7 | NA
CSARVEKGTVGYGYTF | TGCAGTGCTAGAGTCGAAAAGGGGACAGTCGGCTATGGCTACACCTTC | TRBV20-1 | many | TRBJ1-2 | TRBD1
CASSYSRGYEAFF | TGTGCCAGCAGTTACTCAAGAGGGTATGAAGCTTTCTTT | TRBV6-5 | many | TRBJ1-1 | NA
CASSLGSRAGQPQHF | TGTGCCAGCAGCTTAGGGTCCAGGGCAGGACAGCCCCAGCATTTT | TRBV7-2 | few | TRBJ1-5 | NA
CASSEGGEGGYGYTF | TGCGCCAGCAGTGAAGGGGGTGAGGGGGGCTATGGCTACACCTTC | TRBV10-2 | many | TRBJ1-2 | NA
CASSPTGSGTEAFF | TGCGCCAGCAGCCCGACAGGGAGTGGCACTGAAGCTTTCTTT | TRBV5-1 | NA | TRBJ1-1 | TRBD1
CSFLIGVDNQPQHF | TGCAGTTTCCTAATCGGAGTTGACAATCAGCCCCAGCATTTT | TRBV20-1 | NA | TRBJ1-5 | NA
CASSSLVHTDTQYF | TGTGCCAGCAGCTCGCTGGTGCATACAGATACGCAGTATTTT | TRBV7-3 | NA | TRBJ2-3 | NA
CSVEDGPSAATYEQYF | TGCAGCGTTGAAGATGGGCCTAGCGCGGCCACCTACGAGCAGTACTTC | TRBV29-1 | NA | TRBJ2-7 | NA
CASSLAYTGELFF | TGTGCCAGCAGTTTAGCCTACACCGGGGAGCTGTTTTTT | TRBV12-3/TRBV12-4 | many | TRBJ2-2 | NA
CATSSQYVSENQPQHF | TGTGCCACCAGCAGCCAATACGTATCAGAAAATCAGCCCCAGCATTTT | TRBV24-1 | NA | TRBJ1-5 | NA
CASSLGPGVGTGELFF | TGTGCCAGCAGCTTAGGACCAGGGGTAGGCACCGGGGAGCTGTTTTTT | TRBV7-6 | many | TRBJ2-2 | NA
CSVEEPDLYGYTF | TGCAGCGTGGAAGAACCAGACCTATATGGCTACACCTTC | TRBV29-1 | many | TRBJ1-2 | NA
CASRGTSGSYEQYF | TGTGCCAGCAGGGGGACTAGCGGATCCTACGAGCAGTACTTC | TRBV27 | many | TRBJ2-7 | TRBD2
CASSNRDRGNRYTF | TGTGCCAGCAGTAATCGGGACAGGGGTAACCGCTACACCTTC | TRBV6-1 | many | TRBJ1-2 | TRBD1
CSVDRDGDGYTF | TGCAGCGTCGACAGGGACGGCGATGGCTACACCTTC | TRBV29-1 | NA | TRBJ1-2 | TRBD1
CSAVDRVLGHEQFF | TGCAGTGCTGTGGACAGGGTACTAGGACATGAGCAGTTCTTC | TRBV29-1 | NA | TRBJ2-1 | TRBD1
CASSYELGQPQHF | TGTGCCAGCAGTTACGAATTGGGACAGCCCCAGCATTTT | TRBV12-3/TRBV12-4 | NA | TRBJ1-5 | NA
CSAPGARWETQYF | TGCAGTGCGCCGGGGGCGAGGTGGGAGACCCAGTACTTC | TRBV20-1 | many | TRBJ2-5 | NA
CSARDASGLAGQETQYF | TGCAGTGCTAGAGACGCCTCGGGACTAGCGGGGCAAGAGACCCAGTACTTC | TRBV20-1 | NA | TRBJ2-5 | TRBD2
CASSQMGRPGTGELFF | TGTGCCAGCAGCCAAATGGGGCGACCGGGGACCGGGGAGCTGTTTTTT | TRBV7-2 | many | TRBJ2-2 | NA
CAISVTGRNTEAFF | TGTGCCATCAGCGTGACAGGGAGGAACACTGAAGCTTTCTTT | TRBV10-3 | NA | TRBJ1-1 | TRBD1
CSVVGLAGPNTGELFF | TGCAGCGTTGTAGGACTAGCGGGGCCGAACACCGGGGAGCTGTTTTTT | TRBV29-1 | NA | TRBJ2-2 | TRBD2